The rows below give T cell receptor beta chains drawn from one sample of a study of vaccination effects on CD4 cells after COVID-19. Their recognized antigens are unknown. Profiled with immunoSEQ multiplex PCR; TCRdb holds only in-frame clones, not every one. This table has 55,000 to 70,000 clones, about four fifths appearing once. The sample was CD4+ T cells from PBMCs cultured with HCoV-229E spike peptides, taken before COVID-19 vaccination. Every receptor here comes from a human donor who received a COVID-19 vaccine. Both conserved end residues are part of each CDR3. The order of the fields is CDR3 protein, CDR3 DNA, J gene, clone size, D gene, V gene. The D gene is left open where the match is weak. The size of a clone is reported for some rows only, either as once, few or many, or as a class for expanded clones.

CDR3aa: CASSESGTYGYTF; CDR3nt: TGCGCCAGCAGTGAGTCCGGGACCTATGGCTACACCTTC; j_gene: TRBJ1-2; abundance: NA; d_gene: NA; v_gene: TRBV10-1
CDR3aa: CASSSTMTGYGANVLTF; CDR3nt: TGTGCCAGCAGCTCGACAATGACAGGGTACGGGGCCAACGTCCTGACTTTC; j_gene: TRBJ2-6; abundance: few; d_gene: TRBD1; v_gene: TRBV5-6
CDR3aa: CASSPSGIGRGEQFF; CDR3nt: TGTGCCAGTAGTCCATCAGGGATAGGGCGAGGTGAGCAGTTCTTC; j_gene: TRBJ2-1; abundance: NA; d_gene: NA; v_gene: TRBV19
CDR3aa: CASSTGPKRETQYF; CDR3nt: TGTGCCAGCAGCACCGGCCCGAAAAGAGAGACCCAGTACTTC; j_gene: TRBJ2-5; abundance: once; d_gene: NA; v_gene: TRBV5-8
CDR3aa: CASSVRQGNNEKLFF; CDR3nt: TGTGCCAGCAGCGTGAGACAGGGGAATAATGAAAAACTGTTTTTT; j_gene: TRBJ1-4; abundance: NA; d_gene: TRBD1; v_gene: TRBV9
CDR3aa: CASYKSGANVLTF; CDR3nt: TGTGCCAGCTATAAGTCTGGGGCCAACGTCCTGACTTTC; j_gene: TRBJ2-6; abundance: NA; d_gene: NA; v_gene: TRBV21-1
CDR3aa: CASSFYEGGGTEAFF; CDR3nt: TGTGCCAGCAGTTTCTACGAAGGGGGTGGCACTGAAGCTTTCTTT; j_gene: TRBJ1-1; abundance: NA; d_gene: NA; v_gene: TRBV27
CDR3aa: CASGLPTPTSGGWVDTQYF; CDR3nt: TGTGCTAGTGGTTTGCCTACTCCGACTAGCGGGGGCTGGGTAGATACGCAGTATTTT; j_gene: TRBJ2-3; abundance: few; d_gene: TRBD2; v_gene: TRBV12-5
CDR3aa: CASSTSLDRGTGYTF; CDR3nt: TGCGCCAGCAGCACCTCATTGGACAGGGGCACCGGCTACACCTTC; j_gene: TRBJ1-2; abundance: NA; d_gene: TRBD1; v_gene: TRBV5-1
CDR3aa: CATSEGTGSGGELFF; CDR3nt: TGTGCCACCAGTGAAGGGACAGGGTCTGGAGGGGAGCTGTTTTTT; j_gene: TRBJ2-2; abundance: NA; d_gene: TRBD1; v_gene: TRBV24-1